This TCR beta chain was recorded in a study of identical twins. V shed 6 bases and J 5 bases; nucleotides not matched to a gene: 5. The CDR3 length is 15 residues. Study observations and caveats: Cross-sectional statistics, not tracking of the same donors, supported the conclusions.

A single record per CDR3 protein comes from TCRdb applying MiXCR to the 5' RACE reads. The data hold about 520,000 distinct CDR3 sequences, with under 25% observed a single time. This clonotype was recorded many times. Its matching antigen is unknown. These data were likewise used in another study, on T cells expressing NK-cell markers. Turning to that study: As a fraction of CD8+ T cells, dominant NKG2C+ clonotypes reached roughly 1.0-8% in six donors.

Sequencing used CD4+ T cells sorted from blood. This receptor was identified in a woman aged 18-29 years in good health. The rearrangement uses TRBV12-3 or TRBV12-4 and TRBJ2-1, with TRBD2 matching over 12 bases. The CDR3 here is CASSARLAGDNEQFF. CDR3 coding DNA: TGTGCCAGCAGCGCCAGACTAGCGGGGGACAATGAGCAGTTCTTC.